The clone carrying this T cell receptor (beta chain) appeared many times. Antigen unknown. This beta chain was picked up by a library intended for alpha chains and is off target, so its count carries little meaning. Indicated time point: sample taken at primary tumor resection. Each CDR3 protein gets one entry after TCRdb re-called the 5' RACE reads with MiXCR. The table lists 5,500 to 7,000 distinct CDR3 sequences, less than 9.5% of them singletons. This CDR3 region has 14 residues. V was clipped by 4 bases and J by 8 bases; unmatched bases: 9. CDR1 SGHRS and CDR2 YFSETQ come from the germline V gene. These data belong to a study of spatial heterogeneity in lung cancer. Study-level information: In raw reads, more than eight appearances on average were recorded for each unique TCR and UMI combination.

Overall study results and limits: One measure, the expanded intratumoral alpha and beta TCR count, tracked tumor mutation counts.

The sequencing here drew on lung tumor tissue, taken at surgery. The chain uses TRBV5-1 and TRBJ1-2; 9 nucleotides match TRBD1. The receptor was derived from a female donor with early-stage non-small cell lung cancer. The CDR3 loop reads CASSPGTGRQGYTF. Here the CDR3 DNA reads TGCGCCAGCAGCCCCGGGACAGGGCGCCAGGGCTACACCTTC.